This TCR beta chain appears in the sequencing data of a study of response to subunit inactivated influenza vaccine. The V and J ends lost 8 bases and 5 bases respectively, with 11 bases between them. Germline-derived CDR1 and CDR2 are SEHNR and FQNEAQ (reference sequence). The CDR3 covers 12 residues. Study results and caveats: Authors suggested each seasonal influenza vaccination recruits few new T cells.

With respect to this clonotype: Its antigen remains unidentified.

TCRdb passed the RT-PCR reads through MiXCR, listing each CDR3 protein once. Of under 950,000 distinct CDR3 sequences in the sample, approximately 21% are singletons; the top ten hold 10% to 13%. The J gene is TRBJ2-3, the V gene TRBV7-9; a weak D match, TRBD1 (5 bases). Source: PBMCs from blood, taken roughly 5 days after vaccination. The clonotype originates from a man aged 50 or older who received an inactivated influenza vaccine. The CDR3 loop reads CASSKGIDTQYF. The DNA of the CDR3 is TGTGCCAGCTCTAAGGGGATAGATACGCAGTATTTT.